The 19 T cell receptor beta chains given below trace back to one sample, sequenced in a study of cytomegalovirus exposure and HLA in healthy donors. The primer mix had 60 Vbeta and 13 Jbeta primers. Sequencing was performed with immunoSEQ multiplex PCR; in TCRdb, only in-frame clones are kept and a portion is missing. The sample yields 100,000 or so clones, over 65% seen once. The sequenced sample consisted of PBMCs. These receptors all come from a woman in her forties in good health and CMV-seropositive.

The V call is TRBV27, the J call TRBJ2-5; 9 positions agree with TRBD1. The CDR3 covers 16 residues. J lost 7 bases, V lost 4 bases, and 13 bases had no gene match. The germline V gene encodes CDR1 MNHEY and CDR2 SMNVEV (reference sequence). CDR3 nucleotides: TGTGCCAGCAGTTGGGGTGCAGGACAGGGGACGGGGACCCAGTACTTC. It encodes CASSWGAGQGTGTQYF.

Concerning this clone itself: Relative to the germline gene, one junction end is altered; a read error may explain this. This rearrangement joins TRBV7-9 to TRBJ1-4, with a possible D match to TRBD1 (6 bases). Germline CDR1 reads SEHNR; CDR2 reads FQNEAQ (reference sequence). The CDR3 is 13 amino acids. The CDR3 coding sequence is TGTTCCAGCACCGAGGACAGTAATGAAAAACTGTTTTTT. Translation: CSSTEDSNEKLFF. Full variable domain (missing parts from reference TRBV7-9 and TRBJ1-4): DTGVSQNPRHKITKRGQNVTFRCDPISEHNRLYWYRQTLGQGPEFLTYFQNEAQLEKSRLLSDRFSAERPKGSFSTLEIQRTEQGDSAMYLCSSTEDSNEKLFFGSGTQLSVL.

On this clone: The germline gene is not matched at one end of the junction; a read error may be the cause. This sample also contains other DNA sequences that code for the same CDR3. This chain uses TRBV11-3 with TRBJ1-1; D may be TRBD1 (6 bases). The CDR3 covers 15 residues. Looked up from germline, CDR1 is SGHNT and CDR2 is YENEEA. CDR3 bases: TGTGCCAGCAGCACTCGACAGGAATTAGGCACTGAGGCTTTCTTT. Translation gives CASSTRQELGTEAFF.

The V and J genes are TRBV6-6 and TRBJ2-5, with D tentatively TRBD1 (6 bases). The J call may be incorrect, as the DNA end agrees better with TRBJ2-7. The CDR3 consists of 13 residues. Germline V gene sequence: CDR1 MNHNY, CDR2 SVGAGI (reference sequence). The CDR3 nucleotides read TGTGCCAGCCGAAGACAGGTTCCCTACGAGCAGTACTTC. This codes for CASRRQVPYEQYF.

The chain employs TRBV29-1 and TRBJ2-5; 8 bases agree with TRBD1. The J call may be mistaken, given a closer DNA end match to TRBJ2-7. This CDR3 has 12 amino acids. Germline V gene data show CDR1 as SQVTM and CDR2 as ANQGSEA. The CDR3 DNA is TGCAGCGTTGGGCAGGGGGCCAACGAGCAGTACTTC. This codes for CSVGQGANEQYF.

This chain's CDR3 is CASSLIRGLDYGYTF. The CDR3 bases are TGTGCCAGCAGCTTGATAAGGGGGCTCGACTATGGCTACACCTTC. This chain links TRBV5-6 with TRBJ1-2; 7 bases fit TRBD1. The CDR3 is made up of 15 amino acids. CDR1 and CDR2 from the germline V gene are SGHDT and YYEEEE. Losses at the gene ends were 1 base for V and 3 bases for J; bases not matched to a gene: 6. The variable domain in full, with the rest retrieved from reference TRBV5-6 and TRBJ1-2, is DAGVTQSPTHLIKTRGQQVTLRCSPKSGHDTVSWYQQALGQGPQFIFQYYEEEERQRGNFPDRFSGHQFPNYSSELNVNALLLGDSALYLCASSLIRGLDYGYTFGSGTRLTVV.

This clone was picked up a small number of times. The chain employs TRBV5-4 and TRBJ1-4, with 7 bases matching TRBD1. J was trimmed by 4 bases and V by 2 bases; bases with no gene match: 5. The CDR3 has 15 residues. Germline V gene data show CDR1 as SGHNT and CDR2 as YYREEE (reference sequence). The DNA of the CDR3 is TGTGCCAGCAGCTTAGGACAGGCGAGTAATGAAAAACTGTTTTTT. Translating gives CASSLGQASNEKLFF.

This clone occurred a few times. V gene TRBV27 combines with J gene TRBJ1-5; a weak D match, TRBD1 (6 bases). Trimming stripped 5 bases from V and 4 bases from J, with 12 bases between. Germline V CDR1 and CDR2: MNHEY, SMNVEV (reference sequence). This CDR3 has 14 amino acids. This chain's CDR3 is CASSPDRPNQPQHF. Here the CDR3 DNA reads TGTGCCAGCAGTCCAGACAGGCCGAATCAGCCCCAGCATTTT.

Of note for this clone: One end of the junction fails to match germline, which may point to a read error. The chain's CDR3 is CSSSLVRALKPSGNTIYF. CDR3 nucleotide sequence: TGTTCCAGCAGCTTAGTGAGGGCTCTCAAACCCTCTGGAAACACCATATATTTT. The rearrangement joins TRBV7-9 to TRBJ1-3; D unclear. The length of the CDR3 is 18 residues. Germline CDR1 SEHNR, CDR2 FQNEAQ (reference sequence).

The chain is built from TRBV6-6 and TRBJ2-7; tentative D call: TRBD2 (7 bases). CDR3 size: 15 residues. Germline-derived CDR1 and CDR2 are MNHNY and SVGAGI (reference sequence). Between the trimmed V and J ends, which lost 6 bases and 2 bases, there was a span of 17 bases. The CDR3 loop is CASSPEGGKTYEQYF. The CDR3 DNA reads TGTGCCAGCAGCCCCGAGGGGGGGAAAACCTACGAGCAGTACTTC.

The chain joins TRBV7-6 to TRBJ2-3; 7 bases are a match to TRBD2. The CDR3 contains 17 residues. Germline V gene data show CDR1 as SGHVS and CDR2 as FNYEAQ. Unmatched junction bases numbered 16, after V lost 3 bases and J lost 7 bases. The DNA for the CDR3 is TGTGCCAGCAGCTTTGCTAGCGGTCCCCACCTATTGTATACGCAGTATTTT. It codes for CASSFASGPHLLYTQYF. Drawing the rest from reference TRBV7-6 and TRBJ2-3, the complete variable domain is GAGVSQSPRYKVTKRGQDVALRCDPISGHVSLYWYRQALGQGPEFLTYFNYEAQQDKSGLPNDRFSAERPEGSISTLTIQRTEQRDSAMYRCASSFASGPHLLYTQYFGPGTRLTVL.

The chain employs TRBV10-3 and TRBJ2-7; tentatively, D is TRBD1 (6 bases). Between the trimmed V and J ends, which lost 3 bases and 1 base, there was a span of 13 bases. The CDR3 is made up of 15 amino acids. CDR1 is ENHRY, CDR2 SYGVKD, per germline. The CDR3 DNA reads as TGTGCCATCAGTGAAGAGGGGGTTTGGTCCTACGAGCAGTACTTC. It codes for CAISEEGVWSYEQYF.

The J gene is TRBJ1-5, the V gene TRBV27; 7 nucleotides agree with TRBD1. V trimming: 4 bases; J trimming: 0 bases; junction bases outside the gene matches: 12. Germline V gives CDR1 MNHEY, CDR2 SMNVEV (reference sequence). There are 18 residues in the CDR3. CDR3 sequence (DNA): TGTGCCAGCAGTTCTCACCCCCCGCGACAGGGTAGCAATCAGCCCCAGCATTTT. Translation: CASSSHPPRQGSNQPQHF.

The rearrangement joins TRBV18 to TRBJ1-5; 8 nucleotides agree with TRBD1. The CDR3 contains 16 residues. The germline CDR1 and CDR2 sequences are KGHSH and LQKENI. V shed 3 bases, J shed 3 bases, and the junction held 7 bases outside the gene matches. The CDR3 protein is CASSPAGTGVNQPQHF. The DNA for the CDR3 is TGTGCCAGCTCACCGGCCGGGACAGGAGTCAATCAGCCCCAGCATTTT. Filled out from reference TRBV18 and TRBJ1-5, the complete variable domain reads NAGVMQNPRHLVRRRGQEARLRCSPMKGHSHVYWYRQLPEEGLKFMVYLQKENIIDESGMPKERFSAEFPKEGPSILRIQQVVRGDSAAYFCASSPAGTGVNQPQHFGDGTRLSIL.

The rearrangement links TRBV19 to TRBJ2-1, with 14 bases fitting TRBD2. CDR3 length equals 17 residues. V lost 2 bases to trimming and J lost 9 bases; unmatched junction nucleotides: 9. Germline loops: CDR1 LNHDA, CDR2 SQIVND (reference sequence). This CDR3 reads CASSIMGLAGARGEQFF. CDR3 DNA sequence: TGTGCCAGTAGTATAATGGGACTAGCGGGAGCAAGGGGTGAGCAGTTCTTC.

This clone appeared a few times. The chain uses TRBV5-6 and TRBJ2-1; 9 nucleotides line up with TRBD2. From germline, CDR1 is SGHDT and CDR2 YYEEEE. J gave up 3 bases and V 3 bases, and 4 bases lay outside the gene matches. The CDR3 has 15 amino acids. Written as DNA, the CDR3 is TGTGCCAGCAGCTCCCGACTAGCGGACTACAATGAGCAGTTCTTC. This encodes CASSSRLADYNEQFF.

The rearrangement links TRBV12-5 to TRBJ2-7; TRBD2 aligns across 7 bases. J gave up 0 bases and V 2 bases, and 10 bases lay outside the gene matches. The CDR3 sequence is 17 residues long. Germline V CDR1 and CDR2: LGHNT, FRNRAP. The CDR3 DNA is TGTGCTAGTGGTTTGAGACTTGCGGGAGCGGGCTCCTACGAGCAGTACTTC. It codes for CASGLRLAGAGSYEQYF.

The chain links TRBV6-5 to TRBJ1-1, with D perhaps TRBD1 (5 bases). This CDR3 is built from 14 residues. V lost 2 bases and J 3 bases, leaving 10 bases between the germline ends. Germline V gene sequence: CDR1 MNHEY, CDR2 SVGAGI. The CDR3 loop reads CASSYRTTDTEAFF. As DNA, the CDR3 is TGTGCCAGCAGTTACAGGACAACCGACACTGAAGCTTTCTTT.

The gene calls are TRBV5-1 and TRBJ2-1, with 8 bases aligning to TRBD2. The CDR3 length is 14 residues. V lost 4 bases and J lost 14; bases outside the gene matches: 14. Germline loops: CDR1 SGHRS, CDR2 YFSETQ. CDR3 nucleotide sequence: TGCGCCAGCAGCCAGGAGGGGCGGGAGGATCGCGAGTTCTTC. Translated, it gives CASSQEGREDREFF.